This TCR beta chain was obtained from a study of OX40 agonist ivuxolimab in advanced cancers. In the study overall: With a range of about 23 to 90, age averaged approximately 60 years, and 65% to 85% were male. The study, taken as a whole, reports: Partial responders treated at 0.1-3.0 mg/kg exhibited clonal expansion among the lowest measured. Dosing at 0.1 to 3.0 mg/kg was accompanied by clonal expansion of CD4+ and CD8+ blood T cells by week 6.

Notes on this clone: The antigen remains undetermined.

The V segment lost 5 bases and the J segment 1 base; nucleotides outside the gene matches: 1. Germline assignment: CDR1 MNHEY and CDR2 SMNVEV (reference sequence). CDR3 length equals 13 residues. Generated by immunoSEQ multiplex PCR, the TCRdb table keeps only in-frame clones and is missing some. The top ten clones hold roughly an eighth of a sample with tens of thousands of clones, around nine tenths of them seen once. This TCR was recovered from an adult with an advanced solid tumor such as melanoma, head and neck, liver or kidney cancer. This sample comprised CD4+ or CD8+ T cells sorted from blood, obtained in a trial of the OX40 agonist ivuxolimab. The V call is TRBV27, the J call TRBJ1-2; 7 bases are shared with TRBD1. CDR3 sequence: CASSRDSNYGYTF. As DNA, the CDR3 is TGTGCCAGCAGTCGGGACAGTAACTATGGCTACACCTTC.